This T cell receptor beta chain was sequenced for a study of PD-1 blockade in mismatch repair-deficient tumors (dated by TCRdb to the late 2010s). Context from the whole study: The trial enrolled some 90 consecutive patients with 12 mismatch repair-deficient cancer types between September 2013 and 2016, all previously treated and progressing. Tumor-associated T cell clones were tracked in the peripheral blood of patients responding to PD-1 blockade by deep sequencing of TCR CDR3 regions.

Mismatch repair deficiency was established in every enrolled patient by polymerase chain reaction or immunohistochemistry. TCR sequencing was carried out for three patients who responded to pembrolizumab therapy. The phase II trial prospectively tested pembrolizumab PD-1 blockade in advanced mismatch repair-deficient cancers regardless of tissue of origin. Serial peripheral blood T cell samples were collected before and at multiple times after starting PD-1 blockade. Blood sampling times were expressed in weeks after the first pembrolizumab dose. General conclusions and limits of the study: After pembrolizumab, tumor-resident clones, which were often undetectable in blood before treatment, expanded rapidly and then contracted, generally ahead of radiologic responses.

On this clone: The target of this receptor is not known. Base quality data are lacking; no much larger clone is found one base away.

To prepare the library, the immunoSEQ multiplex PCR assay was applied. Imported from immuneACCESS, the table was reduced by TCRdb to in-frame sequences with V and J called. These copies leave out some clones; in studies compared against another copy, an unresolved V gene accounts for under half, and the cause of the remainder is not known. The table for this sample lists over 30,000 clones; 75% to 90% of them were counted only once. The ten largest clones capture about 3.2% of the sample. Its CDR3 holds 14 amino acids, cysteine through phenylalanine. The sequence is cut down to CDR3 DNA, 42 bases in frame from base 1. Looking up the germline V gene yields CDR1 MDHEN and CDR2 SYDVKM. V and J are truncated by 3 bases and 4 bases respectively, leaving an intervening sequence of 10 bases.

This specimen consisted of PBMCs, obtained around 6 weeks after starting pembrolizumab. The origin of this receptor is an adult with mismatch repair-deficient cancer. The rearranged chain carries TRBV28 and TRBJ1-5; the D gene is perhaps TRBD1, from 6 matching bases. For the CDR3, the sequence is CASSFPGANQPQHF. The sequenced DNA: TGTGCCAGCAGTTTCCCAGGGGCAAATCAGCCCCAGCATTTT.